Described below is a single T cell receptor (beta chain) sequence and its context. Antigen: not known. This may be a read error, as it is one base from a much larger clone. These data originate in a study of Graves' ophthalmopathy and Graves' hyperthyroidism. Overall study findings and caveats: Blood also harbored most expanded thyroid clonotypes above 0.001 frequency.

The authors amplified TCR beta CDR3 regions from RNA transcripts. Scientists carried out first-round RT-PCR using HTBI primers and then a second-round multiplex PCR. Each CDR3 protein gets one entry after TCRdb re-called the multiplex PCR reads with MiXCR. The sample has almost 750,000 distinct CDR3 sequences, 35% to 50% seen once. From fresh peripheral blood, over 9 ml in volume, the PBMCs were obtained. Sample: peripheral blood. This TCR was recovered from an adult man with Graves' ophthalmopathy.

The CDR3: CASSLDMTGLGAFF. The DNA of the CDR3 is TGTGCCAGCAGCTTAGATATGACAGGGTTGGGTGCTTTCTTT. V is TRBV11-2 and J is TRBJ1-1; 7 positions match TRBD1. Losses at the gene ends were 0 bases for V and 11 bases for J; bases not matched to a gene: 9. The CDR3 covers 14 residues. CDR1 SGHAT and CDR2 FQNNGV come from the germline V gene. Full variable domain (outside the CDR3, taken from reference TRBV11-2 and TRBJ1-1): EAGVAQSPRYKIIEKRQSVAFWCNPISGHATLYWYQQILGQGPKLLIQFQNNGVVDDSQLPKDRFSAERLKGVDSTLKIQPAKLEDSAVYLCASSLDMTGLGAFFGQGTRLTVV.